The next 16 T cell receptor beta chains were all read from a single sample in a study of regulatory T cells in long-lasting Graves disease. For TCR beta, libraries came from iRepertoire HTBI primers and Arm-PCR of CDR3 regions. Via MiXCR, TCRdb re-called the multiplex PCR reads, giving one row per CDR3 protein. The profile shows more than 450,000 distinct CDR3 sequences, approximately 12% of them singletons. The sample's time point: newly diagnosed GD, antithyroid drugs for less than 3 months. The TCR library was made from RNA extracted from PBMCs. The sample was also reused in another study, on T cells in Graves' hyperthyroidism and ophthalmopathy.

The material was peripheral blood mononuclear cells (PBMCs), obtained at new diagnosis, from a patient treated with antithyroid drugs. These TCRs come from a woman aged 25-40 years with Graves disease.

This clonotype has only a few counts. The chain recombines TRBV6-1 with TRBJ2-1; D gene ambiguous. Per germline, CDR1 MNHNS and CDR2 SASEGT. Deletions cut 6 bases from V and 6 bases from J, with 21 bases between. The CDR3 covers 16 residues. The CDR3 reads CASSQERQSLVNEQFF. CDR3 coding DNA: TGTGCCAGCAGCCAGGAGAGGCAGTCCCTGGTCAATGAGCAGTTCTTC.

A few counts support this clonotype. The CDR3 spells CASRGVITQYF. CDR3 nucleotides: TGTGCCAGCAGGGGGGTTATTACGCAGTATTTT. This chain connects TRBV2 to TRBJ2-3; D may correspond to TRBD1 or TRBD2 (5 bases each). This CDR3 region has 11 residues. Germline CDR1 reads SNHLY; CDR2 reads FYNNEI. The V end lost 6 bases, the J end lost 8 bases, and 9 bases lay between the germline ends. The full variable domain, rest sourced from reference TRBV2 and TRBJ2-3, is EPEVTQTPSHQVTQMGQEVILRCVPISNHLYFYWYRQILGQKVEFLVSFYNNEISEKSEIFDDQFSVERPDGSNFTLKIRSTKLEDSAMYFCASRGVITQYFGPGTRLTVL.

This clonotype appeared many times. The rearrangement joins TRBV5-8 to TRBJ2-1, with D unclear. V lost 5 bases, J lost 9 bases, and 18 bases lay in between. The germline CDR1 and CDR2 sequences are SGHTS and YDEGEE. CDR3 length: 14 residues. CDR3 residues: CASSRTPLRSEQFF. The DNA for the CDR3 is TGTGCCAGCAGTCGTACCCCCCTCCGCAGTGAGCAGTTCTTC.

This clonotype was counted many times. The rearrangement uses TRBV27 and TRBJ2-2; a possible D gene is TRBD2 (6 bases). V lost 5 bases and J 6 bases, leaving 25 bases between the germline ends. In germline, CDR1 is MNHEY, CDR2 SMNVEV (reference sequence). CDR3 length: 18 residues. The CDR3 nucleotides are TGTGCCAGCAGTGCCCGCGAGCTGGGACTCGATAGAGCCGGGGAGCTGTTTTTT. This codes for CASSARELGLDRAGELFF.

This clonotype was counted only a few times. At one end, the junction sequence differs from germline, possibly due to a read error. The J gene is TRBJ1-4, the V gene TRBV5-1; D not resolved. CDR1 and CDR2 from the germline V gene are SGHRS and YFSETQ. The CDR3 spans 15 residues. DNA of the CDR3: TGTGCCAGCAGCCCAGCGCCCGGGAACGGTGAAAAACTGTTTTTT. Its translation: CASSPAPGNGEKLFF.

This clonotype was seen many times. The CDR3 protein is CASSTQTKRDLGSEQFF. The CDR3 region has the DNA TGTGCCAGCAGCACACAAACCAAGCGGGACCTTGGTAGTGAGCAGTTCTTC. This chain joins TRBV13 and TRBJ2-1; 7 nucleotides match TRBD2. Germline-derived CDR1 and CDR2 are PRHDT and FYEKMQ (reference sequence). V dropped 5 bases and J dropped 9; count of bases not matched to a gene: 19. The CDR3 contains 17 residues.

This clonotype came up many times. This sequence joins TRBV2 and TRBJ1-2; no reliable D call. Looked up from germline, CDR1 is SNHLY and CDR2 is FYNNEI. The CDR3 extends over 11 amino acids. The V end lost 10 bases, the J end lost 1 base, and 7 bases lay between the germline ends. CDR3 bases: TGTGCCACCGAGGTTAACTATGGCTACACCTTC. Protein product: CATEVNYGYTF.

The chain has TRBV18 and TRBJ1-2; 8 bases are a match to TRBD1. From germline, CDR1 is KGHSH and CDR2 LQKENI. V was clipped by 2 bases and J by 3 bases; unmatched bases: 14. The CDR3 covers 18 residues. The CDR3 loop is CASSPFSDRQGMDYGYTF. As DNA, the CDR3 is TGTGCCAGCTCACCATTCTCTGACCGACAGGGGATGGACTATGGCTACACCTTC.

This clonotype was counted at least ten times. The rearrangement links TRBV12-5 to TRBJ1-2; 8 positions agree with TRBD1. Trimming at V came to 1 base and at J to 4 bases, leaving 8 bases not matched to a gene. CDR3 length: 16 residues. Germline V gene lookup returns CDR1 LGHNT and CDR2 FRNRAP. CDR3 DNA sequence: TGTGCTAGTGGTTTGGAGACAGGGGCCGATTTCTATGGCTACACCTTC. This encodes CASGLETGADFYGYTF.

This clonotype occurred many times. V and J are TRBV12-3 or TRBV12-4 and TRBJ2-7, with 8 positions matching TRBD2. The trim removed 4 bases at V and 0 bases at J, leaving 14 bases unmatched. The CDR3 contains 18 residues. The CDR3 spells CASSSRGRVAGNSYEQYF. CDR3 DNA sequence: TGTGCCAGCAGTTCCCGGGGGAGGGTAGCGGGGAACTCCTACGAGCAGTACTTC.

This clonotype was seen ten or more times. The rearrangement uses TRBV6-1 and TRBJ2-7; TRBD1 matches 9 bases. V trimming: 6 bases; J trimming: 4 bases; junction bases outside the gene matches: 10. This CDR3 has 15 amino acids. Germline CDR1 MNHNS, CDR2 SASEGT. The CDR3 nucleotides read TGTGCCAGCAGGGGATCCCGGGACAGGGAGTACGAGCAGTACTTC. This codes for CASRGSRDREYEQYF.

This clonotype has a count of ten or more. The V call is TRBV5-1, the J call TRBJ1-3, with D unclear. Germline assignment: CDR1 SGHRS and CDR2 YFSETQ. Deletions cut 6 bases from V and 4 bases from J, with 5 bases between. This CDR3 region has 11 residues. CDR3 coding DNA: TGCGCCAGCATGGCCGGAAACACCATATATTTT. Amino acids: CASMAGNTIYF. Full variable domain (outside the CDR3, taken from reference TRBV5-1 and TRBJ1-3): KAGVTQTPRYLIKTRGQQVTLSCSPISGHRSVSWYQQTPGQGLQFLFEYFSETQRNKGNFPGRFSGRQFSNSRSEMNVSTLELGDSALYLCASMAGNTIYFGEGSWLTVV.

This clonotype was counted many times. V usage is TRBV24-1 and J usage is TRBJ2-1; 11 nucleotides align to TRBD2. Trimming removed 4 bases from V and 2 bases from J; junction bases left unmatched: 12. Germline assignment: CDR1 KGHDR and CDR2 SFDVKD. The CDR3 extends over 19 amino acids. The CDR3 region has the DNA TGTGCCACCAGTGACGTGCTAGCGGGAGGCCACCCTACCTACAATGAGCAGTTCTTC. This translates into CATSDVLAGGHPTYNEQFF.

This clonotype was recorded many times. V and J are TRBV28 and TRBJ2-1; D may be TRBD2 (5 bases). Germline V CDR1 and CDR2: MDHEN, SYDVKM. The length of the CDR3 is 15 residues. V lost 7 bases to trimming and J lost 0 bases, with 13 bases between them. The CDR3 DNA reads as TGTGCCAGCATCCCCAGGAGGAGCTCCTACAATGAGCAGTTCTTC. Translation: CASIPRRSSYNEQFF.

CDR3 region: CASSFFSGSGTGELFF. In nucleotides, the CDR3 is TGTGCCAGCAGCTTCTTTAGCGGGAGCGGTACCGGGGAGCTGTTTTTT. The rearrangement joins TRBV5-6 to TRBJ2-2, with TRBD2 matching 9 bases. V shed 2 bases and J 5 bases; nucleotides not matched to a gene: 7. The length of the CDR3 is 16 residues. Looked up from germline, CDR1 is SGHDT and CDR2 is YYEEEE.

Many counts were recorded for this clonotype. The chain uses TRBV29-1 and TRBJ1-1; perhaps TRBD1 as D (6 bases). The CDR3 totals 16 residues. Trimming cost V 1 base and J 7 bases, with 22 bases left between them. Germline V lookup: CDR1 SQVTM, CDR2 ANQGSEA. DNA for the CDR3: TGCAGCGTTGAAGGCGTTGTAGGGGAGGGGGTTGGTGAAGCTTTCTTT. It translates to CSVEGVVGEGVGEAFF. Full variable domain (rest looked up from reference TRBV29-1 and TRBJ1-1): SAVISQKPSRDICQRGTSLTIQCQVDSQVTMMFWYRQQPGQSLTLIATANQGSEATYESGFVIDKFPISRPNLTFSTLTVSNMSPEDSSIYLCSVEGVVGEGVGEAFFGQGTRLTVV.